The next 9 T cell receptor beta chains were all read from a single sample in a study of metastatic and nonmetastatic thyroid tumors. MiXCR was used by TCRdb to re-call the PCR reads. The table includes approximately 70,000 clones, 18% detected once. Until they underwent thyroid surgery, no patient had received any treatment. Sequencing used blood. All receptors come from a female donor with papillary thyroid cancer or a benign thyroid nodule (not recorded which). Some clones in this sample may be carry-over from other donors' samples.

This clone was detected many times. The chain couples TRBV10-3 to TRBJ2-3; either TRBD1 or TRBD2 may supply D (5 bases each). Germline CDR1 is ENHRY and CDR2 is SYGVKD. V shed 4 bases and J shed 2 bases, with 13 bases lying between them. The CDR3 consists of 15 residues. The CDR3 nucleotides are TGTGCCATCAGTGGGCAGGGCGGGTACACAGATACGCAGTATTTT. As protein: CAISGQGGYTDTQYF.

This clone occurred many times. V gene TRBV19 combines with J gene TRBJ2-3; D unclear. The germline V and J ends were trimmed by 3 bases and 1 base, with 11 bases remaining between them. Germline assignment: CDR1 LNHDA and CDR2 SQIVND (reference sequence). The CDR3 runs to 15 residues. The CDR3 nucleotides are TGTGCCAGTAGTATGGGCCTCCAGGGCACAGATACGCAGTATTTT. It codes for CASSMGLQGTDTQYF.

This clone has a count of ten or more. This chain connects TRBV28 to TRBJ1-4; D not certain. Trimming took off 6 bases at V and 3 bases at J, with 11 bases between the two ends. The CDR3 spans 14 residues. The V gene's germline CDR1 is MDHEN and CDR2 SYDVKM. The CDR3 loop reads CASSPTHSNEKLFF. The CDR3 DNA reads as TGTGCCAGCAGCCCGACACACTCTAATGAAAAACTGTTTTTT.

This clone was recorded many times. The V call is TRBV3-1, the J call TRBJ2-1, with no clear D. With 1 base removed from V and 6 bases from J, the gap between germline ends came to 13 bases. The V gene's germline CDR1 is LGHDT and CDR2 YNNKEL (reference sequence). The CDR3 has 15 residues. The CDR3 nucleotides are TGTGCCAGCAGCCAAGGACCGAACATCGGCAATGAGCAGTTCTTC. Its protein product is CASSQGPNIGNEQFF.

This clone was recorded many times. The V gene is TRBV19, the J gene TRBJ1-1; the D gene is possibly TRBD1 (5 bases). Germline CDR1 is LNHDA and CDR2 is SQIVND (reference sequence). Trimming cost V 8 bases and J 1 base, with 14 bases left between them. The CDR3 has 14 amino acids. As DNA, the CDR3 is TGTGCCAGTGGGGGTAGGGCTGGGAACACTGAAGCTTTCTTT. Protein: CASGGRAGNTEAFF.

Turning to this clone: The junction departs from germline at one end; a sequencing error may be responsible. The chain links TRBV19 to TRBJ1-1; D is unclear. The CDR3 covers 13 residues. Germline assignment: CDR1 LNHDA and CDR2 SQIVND (reference sequence). In DNA, the CDR3 is TGTGTCAGTAGCACAACATGGTTCACTGAAGCTTTCTTT. This translates into CVSSTTWFTEAFF.

V usage is TRBV20-1 and J usage is TRBJ2-7, with 7 bases matching TRBD1. Germline V CDR1 and CDR2: DFQATT, SNEGSKA (reference sequence). CDR3 length equals 12 residues. V dropped 7 bases and J dropped 5; count of bases not matched to a gene: 8. CDR3 sequence: CSVVQGTNEQYF. CDR3 DNA sequence: TGCAGTGTGGTACAGGGGACAAACGAGCAGTACTTC.

At least ten counts were recorded for this clone. V is TRBV25-1 and J is TRBJ2-1; 7 bases match TRBD2. This CDR3 is built from 16 residues. J was trimmed by 0 bases and V by 1 base; bases with no gene match: 3. Germline V gene data show CDR1 as MGHDK and CDR2 as SYGVNS. The CDR3 DNA reads as TGTGCCAGCAGTGAATTCGGCGGGAGCTCCTACAATGAGCAGTTCTTC. Protein: CASSEFGGSSYNEQFF.

This clone showed up many times. The V and J genes are TRBV30 and TRBJ1-1; D is unclear. With 5 bases removed from V and 1 base from J, the gap between germline ends came to 11 bases. CDR1 is GTSNPN, CDR2 SVGIG, per germline (reference sequence). The CDR3 sequence is 13 residues long. DNA for the CDR3: TGTGCCTGGTCCGGAGCAGGGAACACTGAAGCTTTCTTT. Translated: CAWSGAGNTEAFF.